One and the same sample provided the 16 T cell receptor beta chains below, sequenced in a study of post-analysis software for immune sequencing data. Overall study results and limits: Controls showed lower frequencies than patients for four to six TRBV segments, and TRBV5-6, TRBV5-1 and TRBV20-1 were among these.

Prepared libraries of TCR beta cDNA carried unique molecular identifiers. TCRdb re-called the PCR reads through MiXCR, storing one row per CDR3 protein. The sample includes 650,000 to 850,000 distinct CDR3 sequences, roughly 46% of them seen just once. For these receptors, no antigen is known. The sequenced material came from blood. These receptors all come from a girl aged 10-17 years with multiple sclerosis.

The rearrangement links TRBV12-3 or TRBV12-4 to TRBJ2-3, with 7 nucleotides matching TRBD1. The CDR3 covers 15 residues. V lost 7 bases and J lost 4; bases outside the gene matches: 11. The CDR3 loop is CASNHRGASADTQYF. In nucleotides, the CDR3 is TGTGCCAGCAATCACAGGGGAGCGAGCGCAGATACGCAGTATTTT.

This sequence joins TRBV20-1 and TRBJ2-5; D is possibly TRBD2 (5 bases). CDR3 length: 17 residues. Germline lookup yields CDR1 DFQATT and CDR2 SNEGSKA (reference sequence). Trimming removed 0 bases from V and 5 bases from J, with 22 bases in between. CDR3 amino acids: CSARETSGLAWPETQYF. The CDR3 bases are TGCAGTGCTAGAGAGACATCCGGCCTAGCTTGGCCCGAGACCCAGTACTTC.

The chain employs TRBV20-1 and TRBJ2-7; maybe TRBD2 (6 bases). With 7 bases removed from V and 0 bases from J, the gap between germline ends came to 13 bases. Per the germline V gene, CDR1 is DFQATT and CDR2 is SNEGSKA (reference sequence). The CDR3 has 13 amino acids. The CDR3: CSGRGRDSYEQYF. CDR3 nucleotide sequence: TGCAGTGGGAGGGGTAGAGACTCCTACGAGCAGTACTTC.

CDR3 sequence: CASTGQSYGYTF. The CDR3 DNA reads TGTGCCAGCACGGGACAGAGCTATGGCTACACCTTC. The V call is TRBV2, the J call TRBJ1-2; 7 bases agree with TRBD1. The V gene end was trimmed by 7 bases and the J gene end by 4 bases; junction bases not matched to a gene: 3. The CDR3 is made up of 12 amino acids. Germline CDR1 SNHLY, CDR2 FYNNEI.

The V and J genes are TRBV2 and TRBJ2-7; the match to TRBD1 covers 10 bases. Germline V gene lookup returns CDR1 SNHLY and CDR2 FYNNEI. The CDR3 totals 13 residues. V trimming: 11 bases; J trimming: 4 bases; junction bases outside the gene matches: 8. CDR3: CAGRDRGPYEQYF. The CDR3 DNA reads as TGTGCCGGCCGGGACAGGGGACCTTACGAGCAGTACTTC.

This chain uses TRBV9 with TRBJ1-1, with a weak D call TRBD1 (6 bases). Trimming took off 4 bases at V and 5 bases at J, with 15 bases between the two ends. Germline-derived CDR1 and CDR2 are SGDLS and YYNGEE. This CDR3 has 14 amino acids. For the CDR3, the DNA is TGTGCCAGCAGCCAACAGGGTCAGGTGACTGAAGCTTTCTTT. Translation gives CASSQQGQVTEAFF.

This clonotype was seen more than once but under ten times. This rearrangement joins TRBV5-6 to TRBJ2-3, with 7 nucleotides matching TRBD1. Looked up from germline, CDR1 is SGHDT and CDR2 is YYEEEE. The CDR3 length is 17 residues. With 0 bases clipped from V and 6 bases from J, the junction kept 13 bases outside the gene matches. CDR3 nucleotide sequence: TGTGCCAGCAGCTTGGGAGACAGGGCTGAGTCCGCGGATACGCAGTATTTT. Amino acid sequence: CASSLGDRAESADTQYF.

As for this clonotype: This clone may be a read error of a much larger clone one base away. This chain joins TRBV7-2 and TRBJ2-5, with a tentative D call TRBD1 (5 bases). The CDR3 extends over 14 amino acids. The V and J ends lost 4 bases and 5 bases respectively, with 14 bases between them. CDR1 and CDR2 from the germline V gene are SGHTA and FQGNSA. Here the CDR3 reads CASSSSGIGETQYF. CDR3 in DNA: TGTGCCAGCAGCTCCTCAGGGATTGGGGAGACCCAGTACTTC.

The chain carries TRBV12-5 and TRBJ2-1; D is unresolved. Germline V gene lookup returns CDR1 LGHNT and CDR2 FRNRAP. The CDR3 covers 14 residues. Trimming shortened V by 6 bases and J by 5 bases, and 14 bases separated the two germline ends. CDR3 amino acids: CASGSPPADNEQFF. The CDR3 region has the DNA TGTGCTAGTGGCTCCCCCCCTGCGGACAATGAGCAGTTCTTC.

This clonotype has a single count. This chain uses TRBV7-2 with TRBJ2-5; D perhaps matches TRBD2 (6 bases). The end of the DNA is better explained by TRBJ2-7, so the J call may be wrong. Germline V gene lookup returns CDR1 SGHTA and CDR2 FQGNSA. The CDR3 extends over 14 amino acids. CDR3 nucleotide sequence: TGTGCCAGCAGCTTACTAGCGCTATTCTACGAGCAGTACTTC. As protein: CASSLLALFYEQYF.

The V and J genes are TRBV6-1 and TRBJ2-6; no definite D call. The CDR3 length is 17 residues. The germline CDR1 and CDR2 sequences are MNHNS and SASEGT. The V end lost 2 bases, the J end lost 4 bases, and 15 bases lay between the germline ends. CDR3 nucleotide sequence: TGTGCCAGCAGTGAAAGTGTTAAGGGTACCGGGGCCAACGTCCTGACTTTC. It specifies CASSESVKGTGANVLTF.

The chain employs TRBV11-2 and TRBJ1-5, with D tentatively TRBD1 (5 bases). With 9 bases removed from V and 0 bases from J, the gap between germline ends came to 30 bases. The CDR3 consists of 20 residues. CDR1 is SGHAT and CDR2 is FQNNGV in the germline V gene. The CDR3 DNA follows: TGTGCCAGTATTGCCCCAAAAGGGCAGGGAGGCGTTTATAGCAATCAGCCCCAGCATTTT. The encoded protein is CASIAPKGQGGVYSNQPQHF.

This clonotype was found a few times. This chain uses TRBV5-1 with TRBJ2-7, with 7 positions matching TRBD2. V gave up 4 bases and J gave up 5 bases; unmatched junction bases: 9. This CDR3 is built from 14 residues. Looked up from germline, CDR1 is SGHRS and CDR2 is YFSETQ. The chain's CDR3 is CASSPWGGLNEQYF. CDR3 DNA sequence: TGCGCCAGCAGCCCGTGGGGAGGGCTTAACGAGCAGTACTTC.

CDR3 DNA sequence: TGTGCCAGCAGCTCCACAGGGGGCATTAATGAAAAACTGTTTTTT. Translating gives CASSSTGGINEKLFF. This chain uses TRBV7-2 with TRBJ1-4; the match to TRBD1 covers 9 bases. Germline lookup yields CDR1 SGHTA and CDR2 FQGNSA. J was trimmed by 4 bases and V by 4 bases; bases with no gene match: 4. CDR3 length equals 15 residues. Full variable domain (rest looked up from reference TRBV7-2 and TRBJ1-4): GAGVSQSPSNKVTEKGKDVELRCDPISGHTALYWYRQSLGQGLEFLIYFQGNSAPDKSGLPSDRFSAERTGGSVSTLTIQRTQQEDSAVYLCASSSTGGINEKLFFGSGTQLSVL.

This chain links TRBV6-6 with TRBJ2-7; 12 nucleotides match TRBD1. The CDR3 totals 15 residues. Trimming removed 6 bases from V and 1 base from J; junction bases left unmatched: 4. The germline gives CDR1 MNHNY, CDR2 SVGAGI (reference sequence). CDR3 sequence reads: CASSGTGGASYEQYF. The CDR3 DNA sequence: TGTGCCAGCAGCGGGACAGGGGGCGCGTCCTACGAGCAGTACTTC.

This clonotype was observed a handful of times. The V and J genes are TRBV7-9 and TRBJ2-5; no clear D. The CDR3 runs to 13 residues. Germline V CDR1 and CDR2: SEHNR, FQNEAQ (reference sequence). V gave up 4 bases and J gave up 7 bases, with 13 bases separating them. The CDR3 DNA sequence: TGTGCCAGCAGCTCTGCTGGCCGAGGGACCCAGTACTTC. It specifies CASSSAGRGTQYF.